This TCR beta chain was captured by sequencing in a study of blood T cell repertoires in COVID-19. At the level of the study: COVID-19 samples from acute and convalescent phases originated in the United States, Italy and Spain. In each case, the material was cDNA or gDNA derived from T cells, B-cell-depleted T cells, or PBMCs.

Per the study methods: From reference gene primer amplification, estimates of nucleated cell counts were derived. Here immunoSEQ multiplex PCR was the method, and the copy in TCRdb shows in-frame clones only, minus some. V and J calls and clone size are as listed in that table; D and trimming were resolved from the DNA. Seen here are hundreds of thousands of clones, 70% to 90% observed once, and the top ten hold 4% to 5%. From germline, CDR1 is SNHLY and CDR2 FYNNEI. The CDR3 contains 14 residues. V gave up 8 bases and J gave up 5 bases; unmatched junction bases: 12. The gene calls are TRBV2 and TRBJ2-7, with 7 positions matching TRBD2. The sequence was obtained from a woman aged 45-65 years with active or convalescent COVID-19. Material: peripheral blood. CDR3 residues: CASGGREGHNEQYF. CDR3 sequence (DNA): TGTGCCAGCGGGGGGAGGGAGGGCCACAACGAGCAGTACTTC.